These 7 T cell receptor beta chains were sequenced from one sample in a study of T cells in Graves' hyperthyroidism and ophthalmopathy. Amplification targeted TCR beta CDR3 regions from RNA transcripts. Primed by the HTBI set, a first-round RT-PCR was run on the TCR CDR3. TCRdb reprocessed the multiplex PCR reads with MiXCR, giving one entry per CDR3 protein. Counted here are about 360,000 distinct CDR3 sequences, approximately 25% occurring once; the ten biggest clones make up around 67%. Sequenced: blood. The receptors stem from a man in his fifties or sixties with Graves' hyperthyroidism.

J is TRBJ1-4 and V is TRBV29-1; maybe TRBD1 (5 bases). The CDR3 is 13 amino acids. V lost 7 bases to trimming and J lost 8 bases, with 17 bases between them. The V gene's germline CDR1 is SQVTM and CDR2 ANQGSEA. The CDR3 spells CSAVQGRGEKLFF. DNA for the CDR3: TGCAGCGCCGTCCAGGGACGAGGGGAAAAACTGTTTTTT.

The sample holds many counts of this clonotype. Written as DNA, the CDR3 is TGCGCCAGCAGCTACTGGAGGGAGGCAGATACGCAGTATTTT. The encoded protein is CASSYWREADTQYF. The chain uses TRBV5-1 and TRBJ2-3; perhaps TRBD2 as D (6 bases). Trimming removed 3 bases from V and 4 bases from J, with 12 bases in between. Germline loops: CDR1 SGHRS, CDR2 YFSETQ. CDR3 length: 14 residues.

This clonotype was recorded many times. The chain combines TRBV27 with TRBJ2-3, with 12 bases lining up with TRBD2. V lost 4 bases to trimming and J lost 6 bases; unmatched junction nucleotides: 8. Germline assignment: CDR1 MNHEY and CDR2 SMNVEV (reference sequence). The CDR3 is 16 residues long. CDR3 residues: CASSSPTSGSGDTQYF. The CDR3 DNA sequence: TGTGCCAGCAGTTCCCCGACTAGCGGGAGTGGGGATACGCAGTATTTT.

This chain uses TRBV20-1 with TRBJ2-1; D gene unclear. CDR3 length equals 15 residues. Germline CDR1 reads DFQATT; CDR2 reads SNEGSKA (reference sequence). With 0 bases removed from V and 0 bases from J, the gap between germline ends came to 9 bases. The CDR3 DNA follows: TGCAGTGCTAGAGATCTCCTCGACTCCTACAATGAGCAGTTCTTC. Protein sequence: CSARDLLDSYNEQFF.

The gene calls are TRBV13 and TRBJ2-2; TRBD1 agrees at 7 bases. This CDR3 is built from 13 residues. CDR1 and CDR2 from the germline V gene are PRHDT and FYEKMQ (reference sequence). With V trimmed by 7 bases and J by 4 bases, 3 bases remained unmatched. The CDR3 DNA is TGTGCCAGCATACAGGGGTCCACCGGGGAGCTGTTTTTT. It codes for CASIQGSTGELFF. Based on the CDR3 plus reference TRBV13 and TRBJ2-2, the full variable domain is AAGVIQSPRHLIKEKRETATLKCYPIPRHDTVYWYQQGPGQDPQFLISFYEKMQSDKGSIPDRFSAQQFSDYHSELNMSSLELGDSALYFCASIQGSTGELFFGEGSRLTVL.

Many counts were recorded for this clonotype. The V call is TRBV28, the J call TRBJ2-3; unclear D gene. Trimming stripped 4 bases from V and 6 bases from J, with 8 bases between. Germline CDR1 is MDHEN and CDR2 is SYDVKM. CDR3 length: 12 residues. The CDR3 DNA reads TGTGCCAGCAGTTCGGTGGTGGATACGCAGTATTTT. It translates to CASSSVVDTQYF.

The CDR3 bases are TGTGCCATCAGTGATGAGGTACGGGGAGCACAAGAGACCCAGTACTTC. It is translated as CAISDEVRGAQETQYF. This chain connects TRBV10-3 to TRBJ2-5, with D perhaps TRBD2 (5 bases). Trimming shortened V by 3 bases and J by 2 bases, and 16 bases separated the two germline ends. Germline CDR1 ENHRY, CDR2 SYGVKD. This CDR3 has 16 amino acids.